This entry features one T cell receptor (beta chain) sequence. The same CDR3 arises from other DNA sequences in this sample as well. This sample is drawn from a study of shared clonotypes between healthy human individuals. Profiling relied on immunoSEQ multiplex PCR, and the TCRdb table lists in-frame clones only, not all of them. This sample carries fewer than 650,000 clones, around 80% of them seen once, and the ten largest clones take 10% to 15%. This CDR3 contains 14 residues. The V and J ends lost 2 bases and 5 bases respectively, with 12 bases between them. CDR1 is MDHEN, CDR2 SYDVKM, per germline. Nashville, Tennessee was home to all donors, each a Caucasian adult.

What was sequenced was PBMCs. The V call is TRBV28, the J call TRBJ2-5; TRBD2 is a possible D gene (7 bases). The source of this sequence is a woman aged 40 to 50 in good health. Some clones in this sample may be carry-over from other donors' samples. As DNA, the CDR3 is TGTGCCAGCAGTTTAGGCGGGGGCGGTGAGACCCAGTACTTC. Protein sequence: CASSLGGGGETQYF.